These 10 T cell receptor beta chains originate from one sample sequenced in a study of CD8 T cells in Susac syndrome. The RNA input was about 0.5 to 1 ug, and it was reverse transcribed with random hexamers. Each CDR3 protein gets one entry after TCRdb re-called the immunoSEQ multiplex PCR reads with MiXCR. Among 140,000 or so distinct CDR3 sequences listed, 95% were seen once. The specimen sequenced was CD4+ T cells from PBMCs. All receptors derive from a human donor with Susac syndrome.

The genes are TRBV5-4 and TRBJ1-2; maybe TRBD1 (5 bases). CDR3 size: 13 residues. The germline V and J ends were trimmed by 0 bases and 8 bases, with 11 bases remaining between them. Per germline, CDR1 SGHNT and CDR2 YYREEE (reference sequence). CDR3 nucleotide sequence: TGTGCCAGCAGCTTGGCTGGGGCTAGCGGCTACACCTTC. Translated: CASSLAGASGYTF.

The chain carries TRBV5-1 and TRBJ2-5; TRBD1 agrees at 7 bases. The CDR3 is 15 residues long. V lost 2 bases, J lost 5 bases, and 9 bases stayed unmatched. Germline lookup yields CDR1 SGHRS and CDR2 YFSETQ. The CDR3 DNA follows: TGCGCCAGCAGCTTCGCGACAGGGTCGGGGGAGACCCAGTACTTC. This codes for CASSFATGSGETQYF.

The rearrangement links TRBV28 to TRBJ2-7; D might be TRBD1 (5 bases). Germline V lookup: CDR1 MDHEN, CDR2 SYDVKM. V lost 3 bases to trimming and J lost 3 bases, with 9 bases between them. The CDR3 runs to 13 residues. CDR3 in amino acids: CASSLGRVYEQYF. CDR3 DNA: TGTGCCAGCAGTTTGGGCAGGGTCTACGAGCAGTACTTC.

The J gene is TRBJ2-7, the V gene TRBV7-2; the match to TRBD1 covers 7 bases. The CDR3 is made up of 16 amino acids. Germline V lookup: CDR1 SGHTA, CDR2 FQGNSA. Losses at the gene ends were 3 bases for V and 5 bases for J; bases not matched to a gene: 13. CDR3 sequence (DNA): TGTGCCAGCAGCTTTCCTGAGGGGGCAGGTGGAAACGAGCAGTACTTC. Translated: CASSFPEGAGGNEQYF.

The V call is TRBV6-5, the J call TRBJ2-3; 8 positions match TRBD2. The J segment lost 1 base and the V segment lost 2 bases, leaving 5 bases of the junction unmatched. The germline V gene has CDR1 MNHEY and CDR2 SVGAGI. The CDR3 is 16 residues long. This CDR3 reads CASSYAGGLGTDTQYF. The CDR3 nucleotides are TGTGCCAGCAGTTACGCGGGGGGCCTCGGCACAGATACGCAGTATTTT.

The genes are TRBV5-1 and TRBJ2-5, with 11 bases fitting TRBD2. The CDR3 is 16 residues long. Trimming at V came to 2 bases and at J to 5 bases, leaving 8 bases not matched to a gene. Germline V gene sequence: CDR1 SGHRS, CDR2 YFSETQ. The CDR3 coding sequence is TGCGCCAGCAGCTTCTCTACACTAGCGGGAGTGGAGACCCAGTACTTC. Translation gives CASSFSTLAGVETQYF.

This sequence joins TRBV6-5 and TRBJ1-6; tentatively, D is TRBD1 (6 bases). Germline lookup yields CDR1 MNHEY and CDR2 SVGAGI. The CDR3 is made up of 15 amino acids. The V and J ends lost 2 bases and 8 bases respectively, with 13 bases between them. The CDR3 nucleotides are TGTGCCAGCAGTTACCAACCCTGGACAGATTCACCCCTCCACTTT. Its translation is CASSYQPWTDSPLHF.

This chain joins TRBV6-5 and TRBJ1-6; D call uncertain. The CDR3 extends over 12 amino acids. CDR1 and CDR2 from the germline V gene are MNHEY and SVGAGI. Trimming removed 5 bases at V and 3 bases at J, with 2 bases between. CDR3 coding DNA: TGTGCCAGCAGTCGCTATAATTCACCCCTCCACTTT. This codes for CASSRYNSPLHF.

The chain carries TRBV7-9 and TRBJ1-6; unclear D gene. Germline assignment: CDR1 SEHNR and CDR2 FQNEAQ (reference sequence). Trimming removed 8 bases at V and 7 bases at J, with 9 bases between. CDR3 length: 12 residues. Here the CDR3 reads CASHRQNSPLHF. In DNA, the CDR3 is TGTGCCAGCCATAGGCAGAATTCACCCCTCCACTTT.

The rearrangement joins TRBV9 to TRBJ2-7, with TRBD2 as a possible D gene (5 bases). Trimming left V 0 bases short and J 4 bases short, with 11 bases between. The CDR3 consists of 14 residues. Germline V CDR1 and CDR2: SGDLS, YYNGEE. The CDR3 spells CASSVDLGGYEQYF. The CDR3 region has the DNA TGTGCCAGCAGCGTAGATCTAGGAGGATACGAGCAGTACTTC.